This TCR beta chain was observed in a study of T cell clonality in common variable immunodeficiency. V was pared by 1 base and J by 2 bases, with 8 bases between. The CDR3 covers 13 residues. The V gene's germline CDR1 is DFQATT and CDR2 SNEGSKA (reference sequence). This clone was found many times. The antigen is undetermined. The CDR3 is cut off 3 residues early in the read; its end comes from the germline J gene. General observations from the study: T cell subpopulation sequencing would be needed to explain CVID clonality.

Blood samples were heparinized, 5 to 8 ml per donor. Measured with immunoSEQ multiplex PCR; TCRdb has only the in-frame clones, and not every one. The table lists about 52,000 clones, with no singletons. Sequenced material: peripheral blood mononuclear cells. This clonotype was sampled from a person aged 18-70 years in good health. The V gene is TRBV20-1, the J gene TRBJ2-5; D perhaps matches TRBD1 (6 bases). The part of the CDR3 DNA that was read is TGCAGTGCTAGAGCTACAGGGCAAGAGACC. Its translation is CSARATGQET. The whole CDR3 is CSARATGQETQYF.